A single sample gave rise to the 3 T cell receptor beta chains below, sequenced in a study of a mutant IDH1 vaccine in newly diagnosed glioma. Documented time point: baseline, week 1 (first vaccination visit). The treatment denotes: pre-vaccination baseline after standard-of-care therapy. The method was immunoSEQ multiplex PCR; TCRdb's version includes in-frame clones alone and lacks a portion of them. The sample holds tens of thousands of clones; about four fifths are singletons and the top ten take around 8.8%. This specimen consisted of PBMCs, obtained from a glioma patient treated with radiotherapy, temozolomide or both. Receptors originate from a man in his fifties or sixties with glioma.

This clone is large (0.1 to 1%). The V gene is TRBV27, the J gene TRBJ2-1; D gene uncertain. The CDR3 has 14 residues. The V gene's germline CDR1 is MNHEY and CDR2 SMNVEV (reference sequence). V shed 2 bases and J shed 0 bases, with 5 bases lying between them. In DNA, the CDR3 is TGTGCCAGCAGTTTAGGTGACTCCTACAATGAGCAGTTCTTC. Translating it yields CASSLGDSYNEQFF.

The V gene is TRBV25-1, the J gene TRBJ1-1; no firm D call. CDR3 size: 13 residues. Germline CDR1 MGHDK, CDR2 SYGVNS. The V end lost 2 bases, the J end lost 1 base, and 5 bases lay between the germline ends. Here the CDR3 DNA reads TGTGCCAGCAGTGAACGGGGGAACACTGAAGCTTTCTTT. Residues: CASSERGNTEAFF.

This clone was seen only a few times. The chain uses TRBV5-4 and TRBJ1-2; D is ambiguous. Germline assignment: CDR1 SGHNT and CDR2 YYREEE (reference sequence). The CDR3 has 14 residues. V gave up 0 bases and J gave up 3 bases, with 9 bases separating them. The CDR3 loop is CASSLARTDYGYTF. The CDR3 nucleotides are TGTGCCAGCAGCTTGGCCCGCACGGACTATGGCTACACCTTC.